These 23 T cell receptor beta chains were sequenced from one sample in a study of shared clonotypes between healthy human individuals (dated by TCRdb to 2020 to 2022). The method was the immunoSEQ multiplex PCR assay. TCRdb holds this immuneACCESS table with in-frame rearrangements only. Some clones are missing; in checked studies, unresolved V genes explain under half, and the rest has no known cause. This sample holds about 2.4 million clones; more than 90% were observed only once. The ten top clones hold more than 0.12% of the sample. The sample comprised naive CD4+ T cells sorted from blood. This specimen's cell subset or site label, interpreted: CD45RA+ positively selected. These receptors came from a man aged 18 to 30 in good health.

The DNA of the CDR3 is TGTGCCAGCAGCCGCGGAAAAAACTCCTACAATGAGCAGTTCTTC. It is translated as CASSRGKNSYNEQFF. The chain carries TRBV6-5 and TRBJ2-1, with D uncertain. V lost 6 bases to trimming and J lost 0 bases, with 12 bases between them. In germline, CDR1 is MNHEY, CDR2 SVGAGI. This CDR3 has 15 residues.

CDR3 protein: CASSLLGSGSDNEQFF. As DNA, the CDR3 is TGTGCCAGCAGCTTACTGGGGAGCGGGAGTGACAATGAGCAGTTCTTC. The chain couples TRBV13 to TRBJ2-1; 8 nucleotides match TRBD2. Germline V CDR1 and CDR2: PRHDT, FYEKMQ (reference sequence). The CDR3 contains 16 residues. The junction had 8 bases not matched to a gene; V was cut back by 2 bases and J by 5 bases. Full variable domain (rest looked up from reference TRBV13 and TRBJ2-1): AAGVIQSPRHLIKEKRETATLKCYPIPRHDTVYWYQQGPGQDPQFLISFYEKMQSDKGSIPDRFSAQQFSDYHSELNMSSLELGDSALYFCASSLLGSGSDNEQFFGPGTRLTVL.

The CDR3 region has the DNA TGTGCCTGGAGCTCAATCGGGCTGACCAAAAACATTCAGTACTTC. Encoded protein: CAWSSIGLTKNIQYF. This chain links TRBV30 with TRBJ2-4; D is unresolved. This CDR3 has 15 residues. Per germline, CDR1 GTSNPN and CDR2 SVGIG (reference sequence). Trimming cost V 3 bases and J 2 bases, with 14 bases left between them.

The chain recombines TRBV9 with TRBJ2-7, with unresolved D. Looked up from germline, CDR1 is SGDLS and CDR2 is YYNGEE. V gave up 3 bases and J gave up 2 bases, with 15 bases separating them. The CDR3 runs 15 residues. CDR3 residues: CASSAEAGTAYEQYF. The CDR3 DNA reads TGTGCCAGCAGCGCCGAGGCAGGAACCGCCTACGAGCAGTACTTC.

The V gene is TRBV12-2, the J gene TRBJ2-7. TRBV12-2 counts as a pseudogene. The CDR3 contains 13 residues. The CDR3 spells CASRRTATYEQYF. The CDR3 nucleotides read TGTGCAAGTCGCCGGACGGCTACCTACGAGCAGTACTTC.

CDR3 bases: TGTGCCAGCAGCTTGCTCGGCGGAGGAAGCGATTACGAGCAGTACTTC. Translating it yields CASSLLGGGSDYEQYF. The rearrangement joins TRBV5-4 to TRBJ2-7, with D possibly being TRBD2 (5 bases). The germline V gene has CDR1 SGHNT and CDR2 YYREEE (reference sequence). The V and J ends lost 1 base and 4 bases respectively, with 18 bases between them. The CDR3 is 16 residues long.

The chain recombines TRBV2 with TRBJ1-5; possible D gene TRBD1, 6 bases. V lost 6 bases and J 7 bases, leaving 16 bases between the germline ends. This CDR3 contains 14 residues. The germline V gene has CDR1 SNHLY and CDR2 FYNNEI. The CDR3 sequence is CASRTGGRGQPQHF. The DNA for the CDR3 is TGTGCCAGCAGGACTGGGGGGCGAGGCCAGCCCCAGCATTTT. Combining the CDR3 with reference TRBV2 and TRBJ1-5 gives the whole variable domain EPEVTQTPSHQVTQMGQEVILRCVPISNHLYFYWYRQILGQKVEFLVSFYNNEISEKSEIFDDQFSVERPDGSNFTLKIRSTKLEDSAMYFCASRTGGRGQPQHFGDGTRLSIL.

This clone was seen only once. The CDR3 loop reads CASSPMRGTLTDTQYF. In DNA, the CDR3 is TGTGCCAGCAGCCCTATGAGAGGGACCCTCACAGATACGCAGTATTTT. The rearrangement uses TRBV7-9 and TRBJ2-3; D may match TRBD1 or TRBD2 (5 bases each). This CDR3 comprises 16 residues. The V gene lost 5 bases and the J gene lost 2 bases, with 17 bases spanning the gap. Germline lookup yields CDR1 SEHNR and CDR2 FQNEAQ (reference sequence).

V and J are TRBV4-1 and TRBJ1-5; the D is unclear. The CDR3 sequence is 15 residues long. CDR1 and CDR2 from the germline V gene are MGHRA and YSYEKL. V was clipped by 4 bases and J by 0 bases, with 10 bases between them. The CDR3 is CASSLADLSNQPQHF. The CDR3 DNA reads TGCGCCAGCAGCCTAGCGGACCTTAGCAATCAGCCCCAGCATTTT.

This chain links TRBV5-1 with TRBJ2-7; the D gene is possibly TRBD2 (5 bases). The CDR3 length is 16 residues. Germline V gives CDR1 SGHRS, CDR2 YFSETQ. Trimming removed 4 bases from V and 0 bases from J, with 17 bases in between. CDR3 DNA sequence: TGCGCCAGCAGCCCCGTTTGGCGGGCGGACTCCTACGAGCAGTACTTC. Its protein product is CASSPVWRADSYEQYF.

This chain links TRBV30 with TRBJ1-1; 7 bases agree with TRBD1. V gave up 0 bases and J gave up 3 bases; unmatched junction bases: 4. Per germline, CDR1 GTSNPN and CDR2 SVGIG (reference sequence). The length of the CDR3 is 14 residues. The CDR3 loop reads CAWSVEGAHTEAFF. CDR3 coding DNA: TGTGCCTGGAGTGTTGAGGGGGCGCACACTGAAGCTTTCTTT.

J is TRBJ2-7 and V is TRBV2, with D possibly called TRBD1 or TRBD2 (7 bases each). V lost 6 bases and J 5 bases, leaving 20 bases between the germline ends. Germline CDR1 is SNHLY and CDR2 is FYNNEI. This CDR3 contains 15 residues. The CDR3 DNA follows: TGTGCCAGCAGCCTCAGGGGGACAGCGGGGAACGAGCAGTACTTC. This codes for CASSLRGTAGNEQYF.

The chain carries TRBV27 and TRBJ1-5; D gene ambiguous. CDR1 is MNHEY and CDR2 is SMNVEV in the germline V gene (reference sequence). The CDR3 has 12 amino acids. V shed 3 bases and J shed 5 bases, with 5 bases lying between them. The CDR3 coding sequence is TGTGCCAGCAGTTTTGGATATCAGCCCCAGCATTTT. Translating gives CASSFGYQPQHF.

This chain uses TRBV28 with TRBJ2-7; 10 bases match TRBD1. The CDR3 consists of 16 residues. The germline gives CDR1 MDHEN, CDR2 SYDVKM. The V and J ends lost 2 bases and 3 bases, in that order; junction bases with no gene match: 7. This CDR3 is CASSLSGTGVYYEQYF. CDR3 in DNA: TGTGCCAGCAGTTTAAGCGGGACAGGGGTATACTACGAGCAGTACTTC.

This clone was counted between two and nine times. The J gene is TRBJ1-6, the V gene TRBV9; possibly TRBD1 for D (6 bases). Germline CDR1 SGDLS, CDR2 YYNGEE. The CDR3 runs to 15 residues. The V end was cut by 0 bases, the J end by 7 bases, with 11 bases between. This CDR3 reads CASSVDDRTNSPLHF. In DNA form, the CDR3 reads TGTGCCAGCAGCGTAGACGACAGGACGAATTCACCCCTCCACTTT.

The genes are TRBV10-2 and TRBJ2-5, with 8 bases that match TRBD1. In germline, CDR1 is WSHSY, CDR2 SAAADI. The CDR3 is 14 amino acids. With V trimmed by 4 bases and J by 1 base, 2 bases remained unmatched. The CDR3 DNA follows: TGCGCCAGCAGTGCGGACAGGGTCCAAGAGACCCAGTACTTC. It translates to CASSADRVQETQYF.

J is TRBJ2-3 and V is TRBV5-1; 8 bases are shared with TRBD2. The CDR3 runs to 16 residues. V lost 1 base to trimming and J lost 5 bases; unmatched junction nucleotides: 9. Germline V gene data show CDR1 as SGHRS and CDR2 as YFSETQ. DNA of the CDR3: TGCGCCAGCAGCTTGTCCGACGGGGGGGCCAGAGATACGCAGTATTTT. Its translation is CASSLSDGGARDTQYF.

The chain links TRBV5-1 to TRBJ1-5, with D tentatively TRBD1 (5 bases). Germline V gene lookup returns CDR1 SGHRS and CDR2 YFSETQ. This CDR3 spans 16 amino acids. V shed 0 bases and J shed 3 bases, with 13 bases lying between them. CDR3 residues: CASSLGAGLDNQPQHF. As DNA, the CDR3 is TGCGCCAGCAGCTTGGGGGCAGGGTTAGACAATCAGCCCCAGCATTTT.

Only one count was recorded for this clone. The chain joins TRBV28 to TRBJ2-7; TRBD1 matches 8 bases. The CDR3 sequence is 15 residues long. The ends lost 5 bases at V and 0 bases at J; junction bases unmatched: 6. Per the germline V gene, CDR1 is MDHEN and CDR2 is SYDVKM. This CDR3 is CASSPGQVSSYEQYF. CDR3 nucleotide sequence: TGTGCCAGCAGTCCGGGACAGGTCAGCTCCTACGAGCAGTACTTC.

The DNA of the CDR3 is TGTGCCAGCACCCGCTCGGGGGTAGGCTATGGCTACACCTTC. Protein product: CASTRSGVGYGYTF. V and J are TRBV28 and TRBJ1-2; D perhaps matches TRBD1 (5 bases). The CDR3 is made up of 14 amino acids. Germline loops: CDR1 MDHEN, CDR2 SYDVKM. Trimming took 7 bases from V and 4 from J, leaving 16 bases between them.

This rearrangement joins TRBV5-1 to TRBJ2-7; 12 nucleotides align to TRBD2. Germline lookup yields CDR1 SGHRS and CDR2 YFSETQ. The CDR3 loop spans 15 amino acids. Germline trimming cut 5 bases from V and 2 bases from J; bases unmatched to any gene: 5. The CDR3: CASRKTSGGTYEQYF. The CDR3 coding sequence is TGCGCCAGCAGAAAGACTAGCGGGGGAACCTACGAGCAGTACTTC.

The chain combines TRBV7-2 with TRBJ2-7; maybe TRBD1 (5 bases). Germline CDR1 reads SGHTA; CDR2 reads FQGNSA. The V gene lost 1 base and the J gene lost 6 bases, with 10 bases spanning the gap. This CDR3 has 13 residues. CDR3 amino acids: CASSLGSQGEQYF. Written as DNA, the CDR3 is TGTGCCAGCAGCTTAGGGTCCCAGGGCGAGCAGTACTTC.

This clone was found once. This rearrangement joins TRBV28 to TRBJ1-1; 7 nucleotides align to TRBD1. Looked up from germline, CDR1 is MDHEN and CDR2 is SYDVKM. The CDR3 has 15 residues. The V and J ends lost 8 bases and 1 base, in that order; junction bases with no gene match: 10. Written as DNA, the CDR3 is TGTGCCAGCGGCGACACAGGGGAAGCGAACACTGAAGCTTTCTTT. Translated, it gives CASGDTGEANTEAFF. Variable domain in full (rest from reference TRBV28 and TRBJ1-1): DVKVTQSSRYLVKRTGEKVFLECVQDMDHENMFWYRQDPGLGLRLIYFSYDVKMKEKGDIPEGYSVSREKKERFSLILESASTNQTSMYLCASGDTGEANTEAFFGQGTRLTVV.